A selection of T cell receptor beta chains follows, all from one sample in a study of blood T cell repertoires in COVID-19. Sequencing used immunoSEQ multiplex PCR; TCRdb keeps in-frame clones, though not all of them. The profile shows just over 90,000 clones, roughly 85% of them singletons. What was sequenced was peripheral blood. All receptors derive from a human donor in a cohort sampled during active COVID-19. The CDR3 runs from the conserved cysteine through the conserved F or W. Each record gives: clone size, J gene, V gene, D gene, CDR3 protein, CDR3 DNA. D genes are given only for firm matches. Clone size is given for some rows only: seen once, a few or many times, or a class if the clone is expanded.

NA | TRBJ2-5 | TRBV5-8 | TRBD2 | CASSVVGGEETQYF | TGTGCCAGCAGCGTAGTTGGGGGGGAAGAGACCCAGTACTTC
few | TRBJ1-5 | TRBV19 | NA | CASWDPTVRGGNQPQHF | TGTGCCAGTTGGGACCCCACAGTCCGCGGGGGCAATCAGCCCCAGCATTTT
few | TRBJ2-7 | TRBV28 | NA | CASSVYSRTYEQYF | TGTGCCAGCAGTGTTTACAGCAGAACCTACGAGCAGTACTTC
once | TRBJ2-3 | TRBV5-1 | NA | CASSPVSGAGTDTQYF | TGCGCCAGCAGCCCCGTTAGTGGGGCCGGCACAGATACGCAGTATTTT
NA | TRBJ1-6 | TRBV25-1 | NA | CASSGGQTTAPLHF | TGTGCCAGCAGTGGGGGACAAACAACCGCACCCCTCCACTTT
NA | TRBJ1-4 | TRBV7-7 | NA | CASSLTGSIGEKLFF | TGTGCTAGCAGCTTAACGGGGTCTATAGGAGAAAAACTGTTTTTT
NA | TRBJ1-3 | TRBV9 | NA | CASSVAFGNTIYF | TGTGCCAGCAGCGTAGCTTTCGGAAACACCATATATTTT
NA | TRBJ2-2 | TRBV5-4 | NA | CASSLGIGGPAGELFF | TGTGCCAGCAGCTTAGGTATAGGCGGTCCTGCCGGGGAGCTGTTTTTT
NA | TRBJ1-1 | TRBV18 | TRBD1 | CASSRTNRGNTEAFF | TGTGCCAGCTCACGGACAAACAGGGGGAACACTGAAGCTTTCTTT
NA | TRBJ2-7 | TRBV19 | NA | CASTGRNYEQYF | TGTGCCAGTACGGGGAGGAACTACGAGCAGTACTTC
NA | TRBJ1-2 | TRBV2 | TRBD1 | CASSGTGAAYGYTF | TGTGCCAGCAGTGGGACAGGGGCCGCTTATGGCTACACCTTC
NA | TRBJ1-2 | TRBV9 | NA | CASSVDLRGGYTF | TGTGCCAGCAGCGTAGACCTCCGGGGAGGCTACACCTTC
NA | TRBJ2-5 | TRBV14 | NA | CASSQGSSSFYF | TGTGCCAGCAGCCAAGGATCTTCCAGTTTTTACTTC
few | TRBJ2-2 | TRBV6-5 | NA | CASSLSAGNTGELFF | TGTGCCAGCAGTTTATCAGCAGGGAACACCGGGGAGCTGTTTTTT
NA | TRBJ2-2 | TRBV24-1 | TRBD1 | CATSDVTGPGELFF | TGTGCCACCAGTGATGTGACAGGGCCCGGGGAGCTGTTTTTT
NA | TRBJ1-4 | TRBV4-2 | TRBD1 | CASSQAGQGHQLFF | TGTGCCAGCAGCCAAGCGGGACAGGGTCATCAACTGTTTTTT
once | TRBJ2-1 | TRBV5-1 | NA | CASSLVKGQEQFF | TGCGCCAGCAGCTTGGTTAAAGGACAGGAGCAGTTCTTC
NA | TRBJ2-7 | TRBV15 | NA | CATSRDPGSSYEQYF | TGTGCCACCAGCAGAGACCCAGGAAGCTCCTACGAGCAGTACTTC
NA | TRBJ1-2 | TRBV5-6 | NA | CASTHGGGYTF | TGTGCCAGCACCCACGGGGGTGGCTACACCTTC
NA | TRBJ1-5 | TRBV6-1 | TRBD1 | CASSERVGDRAKQPQHF | TGTGCCAGCAGTGAAAGGGTAGGAGACAGGGCAAAACAGCCCCAGCATTTT
many | TRBJ1-6 | TRBV28 | NA | CASSSLDSPLHF | TGTGCCAGCAGCTCCCTCGATTCACCCCTCCACTTT
once | TRBJ1-1 | TRBV4-2 | NA | CASSQERGGTEAFF | TGTGCCAGCAGCCAAGAACGGGGGGGCACTGAAGCTTTCTTT
NA | TRBJ1-1 | TRBV27 | NA | CASFRTMAANTEAFF | TGTGCCAGCTTCAGAACCATGGCTGCGAACACTGAAGCTTTCTTT
NA | TRBJ2-1 | TRBV19 | TRBD2 | CASSPTSVTIEEQFF | TGTGCCAGTAGCCCGACTAGCGTGACTATTGAGGAGCAGTTCTTC
NA | TRBJ1-4 | TRBV4-1 | NA | CASSQNGGPGVNEKLFF | TGCGCCAGCAGCCAAAATGGGGGACCGGGAGTTAATGAAAAACTGTTTTTT
NA | TRBJ2-5 | TRBV7-9 | NA | CASSPRLIETQYF | TGTGCCAGCAGCCCCCGACTAATCGAGACCCAGTACTTC
many | TRBJ1-1 | TRBV29-1 | TRBD1 | CSVEGDRAGAFF | TGCAGCGTTGAAGGAGACAGGGCTGGGGCTTTCTTT
NA | TRBJ2-5 | TRBV2 | NA | CASSGGLVETQYF | TGTGCCAGCAGTGGGGGGCTGGTAGAGACCCAGTACTTC
NA | TRBJ1-5 | TRBV28 | NA | CASSSGGRQPQHF | TGTGCCAGCAGTTCGGGGGGGCGTCAGCCCCAGCATTTT
NA | TRBJ2-1 | TRBV10-2 | NA | CASSDGRGGEQFF | TGCGCCAGCAGTGATGGGAGAGGGGGTGAGCAGTTCTTC
few | TRBJ2-1 | TRBV2 | TRBD2 | CASSEELAGGRQFF | TGTGCCAGCAGTGAAGAGCTAGCGGGAGGACGGCAGTTCTTC
NA | TRBJ1-6 | TRBV7-9 | TRBD1 | CASSFLTGVRLHF | TGTGCCAGCAGCTTCCTTACAGGGGTCCGTCTTCACTTT
NA | TRBJ1-1 | TRBV7-9 | TRBD1 | CASSPRTGGMDTEAFF | TGTGCCAGCAGCCCACGGACAGGGGGCATGGACACTGAAGCTTTCTTT
once | TRBJ1-4 | TRBV5-1 | NA | CASSWEGRGKTQREKLFF | TGCGCCAGCAGCTGGGAGGGCCGGGGGAAAACACAAAGAGAAAAACTGTTTTTT
NA | TRBJ1-6 | TRBV6-6 | NA | CASVGGNSPLHF | TGTGCCAGTGTAGGGGGAAATTCACCCCTCCACTTT
NA | TRBJ1-6 | TRBV2 | NA | CASNLRTDSTSPLHF | TGTGCCAGCAACCTTAGGACAGATAGTACTTCACCCCTCCACTTT
NA | TRBJ1-2 | TRBV9 | TRBD1 | CASSAHAGTANYGYTF | TGTGCCAGCAGCGCCCATGCCGGGACAGCTAACTATGGCTACACCTTC
NA | TRBJ2-1 | TRBV7-9 | TRBD2 | CASSSLAGGSYNEQFF | TGTGCCAGCAGCTCCCTAGCGGGGGGCAGCTACAATGAGCAGTTCTTC